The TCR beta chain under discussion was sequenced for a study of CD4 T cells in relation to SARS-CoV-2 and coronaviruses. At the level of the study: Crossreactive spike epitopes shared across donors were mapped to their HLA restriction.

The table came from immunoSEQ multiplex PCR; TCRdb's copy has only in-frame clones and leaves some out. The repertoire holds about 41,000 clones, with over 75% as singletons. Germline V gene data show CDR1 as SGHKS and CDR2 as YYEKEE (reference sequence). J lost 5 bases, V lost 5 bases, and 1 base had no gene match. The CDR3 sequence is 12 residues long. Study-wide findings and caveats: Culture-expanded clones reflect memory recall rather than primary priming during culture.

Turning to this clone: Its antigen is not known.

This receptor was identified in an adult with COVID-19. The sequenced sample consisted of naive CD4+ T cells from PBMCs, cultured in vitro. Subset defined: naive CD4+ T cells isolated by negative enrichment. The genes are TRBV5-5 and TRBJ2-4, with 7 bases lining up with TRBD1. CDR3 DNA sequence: TGTGCCAGCAGTGGGACAGAAAACATTCAGTACTTC. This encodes CASSGTENIQYF.